These 14 T cell receptor beta chains were all obtained from the same sample, sequenced in a study of blood T cell repertoires in COVID-19. Measured with immunoSEQ multiplex PCR; TCRdb has only the in-frame clones, and not every one. The data hold 250,000 to 300,000 clones, with approximately 90% observed a single time. The sequencing input was peripheral blood. These receptors were obtained from a woman aged 25 to 39 with active or convalescent COVID-19.

The V and J genes are TRBV5-1 and TRBJ1-1; 10 bases fit TRBD1. Germline CDR1 reads SGHRS; CDR2 reads YFSETQ. The junction had 6 bases not matched to a gene; V was cut back by 0 bases and J by 1 base. CDR3 length equals 17 residues. The CDR3 region has the DNA TGCGCCAGCAGCTTGGAGGGGACAGGGGCGAGGAACACTGAAGCTTTCTTT. The encoded protein is CASSLEGTGARNTEAFF.

V usage is TRBV27 and J usage is TRBJ1-2; D perhaps matches TRBD1 (5 bases). The CDR3 runs to 13 residues. Germline CDR1 is MNHEY and CDR2 is SMNVEV (reference sequence). V was pared by 4 bases and J by 7 bases, with 13 bases between. CDR3 loop: CASSSYGTSGYTF. In DNA, the CDR3 is TGTGCCAGCAGTTCCTACGGGACTTCTGGCTACACCTTC.

V is TRBV24-1 and J is TRBJ1-2; TRBD1 matches at 7 bases. The germline gives CDR1 KGHDR, CDR2 SFDVKD. Trimming took 3 bases from V and 7 from J; bases not matched to a gene: 13. This CDR3 comprises 16 residues. CDR3: CATSDHHAGQGGGYTF. The CDR3 region has the DNA TGTGCCACCAGTGATCATCATGCGGGCCAGGGGGGTGGCTACACCTTC.

This CDR3 is CAWSPRATETQYF. The CDR3 nucleotides read TGTGCCTGGAGTCCCAGGGCGACGGAGACCCAGTACTTC. The rearrangement uses TRBV30 and TRBJ2-5; weak D call: TRBD1 (5 bases). There are 13 residues in the CDR3. Trimming cost V 2 bases and J 5 bases, with 12 bases left between them. CDR1 is GTSNPN, CDR2 SVGIG, per germline (reference sequence).

The CDR3 sequence is CASSPPGGGLNTEAFF. CDR3 nucleotides: TGTGCCAGCTCACCACCGGGGGGTGGGTTGAACACTGAAGCTTTCTTT. The chain carries TRBV18 and TRBJ1-1, with a tentative D call TRBD1 (5 bases). The V end was cut by 0 bases, the J end by 0 bases, with 11 bases between. The germline CDR1 and CDR2 sequences are KGHSH and LQKENI. The length of the CDR3 is 16 residues.

The gene calls are TRBV7-2 and TRBJ1-2; perhaps TRBD1 as D (6 bases). CDR1 is SGHTA, CDR2 FQGNSA, per germline. Between the trimmed V and J ends, which lost 1 base and 4 bases, there was a span of 10 bases. This CDR3 is built from 14 residues. The CDR3 DNA sequence: TGTGCCAGCAGCTTAGGGGCAGGGGCCTATGGCTACACCTTC. Translation: CASSLGAGAYGYTF.

The gene calls are TRBV5-6 and TRBJ2-7, with D possibly TRBD1 on 5 matching bases. The CDR3 loop spans 12 amino acids. CDR1 and CDR2 from the germline V gene are SGHDT and YYEEEE. Trimming removed 0 bases at V and 7 bases at J, with 8 bases between. CDR3 protein: CASSLAKGEQYF. CDR3 nucleotide sequence: TGTGCCAGCAGCTTGGCCAAGGGGGAGCAGTACTTC.

This clone was detected a few times. V gene TRBV6-5 combines with J gene TRBJ2-1; 7 bases map to TRBD1. Germline values: CDR1 MNHEY, CDR2 SVGAGI. Trimming took 6 bases from V and 1 from J; bases not matched to a gene: 3. This CDR3 has 14 residues. Here the CDR3 DNA reads TGTGCCAGCAGGAGACAGGGTTCCTACAATGAGCAGTTCTTC. This translates into CASRRQGSYNEQFF.

The chain joins TRBV6-5 to TRBJ2-7; D unresolved. CDR3 length: 14 amino acids. V was cut by 6 bases and J by 0 bases, with 12 bases left in between. Germline V gene data show CDR1 as MNHEY and CDR2 as SVGAGI. DNA of the CDR3: TGTGCCAGCAGGCTGAGTGCCGACTCCTACGAGCAGTACTTC. This translates into CASRLSADSYEQYF.

The count of this clone is one. The gene calls are TRBV9 and TRBJ1-4, with a tentative D call TRBD1 (5 bases). Germline CDR1 reads SGDLS; CDR2 reads YYNGEE. Trimming took 0 bases from V and 5 from J, leaving 14 bases between them. The CDR3 covers 16 residues. This CDR3 reads CASSVGSAGINEKLFF. The CDR3 nucleotides are TGTGCCAGCAGCGTAGGATCGGCAGGGATAAATGAAAAACTGTTTTTT.

The chain has TRBV7-2 and TRBJ2-3; 8 bases line up with TRBD2. Germline V gene data show CDR1 as SGHTA and CDR2 as FQGNSA. The CDR3 has 17 amino acids. V shed 5 bases, J shed 2 bases, and the junction held 12 bases outside the gene matches. Here the CDR3 DNA reads TGTGCCAGCAGCCTCATGGTGCGGGGGGAACCCACAGATACGCAGTATTTT. Its protein is CASSLMVRGEPTDTQYF.

The chain employs TRBV5-1 and TRBJ2-1; no clear D. The germline gives CDR1 SGHRS, CDR2 YFSETQ. V gave up 0 bases and J gave up 10 bases, with 5 bases separating them. The CDR3 runs 11 residues. The CDR3 region is CASSLGPEQFF. The CDR3 DNA sequence: TGCGCCAGCAGCTTGGGTCCGGAGCAGTTCTTC.

CDR3 region: CASSPSATDTSQETQYF. For the CDR3, the DNA is TGTGCCAGCTCACCCTCTGCCACTGACACCTCCCAAGAGACCCAGTACTTC. The V call is TRBV18, the J call TRBJ2-5; unclear D gene. The CDR3 consists of 17 residues. V lost 3 bases and J lost 1, with 18 bases in between. CDR1 is KGHSH and CDR2 is LQKENI in the germline V gene.

This chain connects TRBV7-9 to TRBJ2-5; TRBD1 is a possible D gene (5 bases). V lost 3 bases and J 5 bases, leaving 10 bases between the germline ends. This CDR3 spans 13 amino acids. Germline V gives CDR1 SEHNR, CDR2 FQNEAQ (reference sequence). The CDR3 nucleotides read TGTGCCAGCAGCTTTACTCCAGGGGAGACCCAGTACTTC. The encoded protein is CASSFTPGETQYF.